Listed below are T cell receptor beta chains from one sample, sequenced in a study of circulating CD8 cells and anti-PD-1 response in melanoma. TCRdb independently ran MiXCR on the reads; one entry per CDR3 protein. The table lists hundreds of distinct CDR3 sequences, 8% to 10% of them singletons. The sequencing here drew on CD8+ T cells from PBMCs, taken at baseline or after one month of anti-PD-1 therapy (not recorded which). All receptors derive from a human donor with melanoma. Both conserved end residues are part of each CDR3. A D gene is named only where the DNA matches it firmly. The size field is filled for only some rows; it gives once, few, many or a size class.

TRBJ2-1 TRBV7-6 - TRBD2 TGTGCCAGCAGCTTAGTAGCGGGGGGAGTACTCACCTACAATGCGCAGTTCTTC CASSLVAGGVLTYNAQFF
TRBJ2-3 TRBV24-1 medium-sized - TGTGCCACCAGTGATGGGGAAGGGATCACAGATACGCAGTATTTT CATSDGEGITDTQYF
TRBJ1-1 TRBV27 medium-sized - TGTGCCAGCAGTTCCGGAATGAACACTGAAGCTTTCTTT CASSSGMNTEAFF
TRBJ2-3 TRBV4-3 medium-sized - TGCGCCAGCAGCCAAGGACTGCAATACACAGATACGCAGTATTTT CASSQGLQYTDTQYF
TRBJ2-7 TRBV14 few - TGTGCCAGCAGCCAAGTACTCAGCGAGCAGTACTTC CASSQVLSEQYF
TRBJ2-1 TRBV4-3 medium-sized TRBD2 TGCGCCAGCAGCCAAGAGGAAGGACTAGCGGGGGGGCTCGAGCAGTTCTTC CASSQEEGLAGGLEQFF
TRBJ1-1 TRBV4-1 few - TGCGCCAGCAGCCAAACGACAGGAGAGTCCACTGAAGCTTTCTTT CASSQTTGESTEAFF
TRBJ1-1 TRBV19 medium-sized - TGTGCCAGTACCACGGGGAACACTGAAGCTTTCTTT CASTTGNTEAFF
TRBJ2-5 TRBV2 medium-sized - TGTGCCAGCGAGGGGGGCCCGGAGACCCAGTACTTC CASEGGPETQYF
TRBJ2-1 TRBV20-1 medium-sized - TGCAGTGCTAGAGATCGCCAGTCCTACAATGAGCAGTTCTTC CSARDRQSYNEQFF
TRBJ1-2 TRBV9 - - TGTGCCAGCAGCGTAGCCCGGGGCTATGGCTACACCTTC CASSVARGYGYTF
TRBJ2-7 TRBV4-3 - - TGCGCCAGCAGCCAAGAGGGGGGTGCTCCCTACGAGCAGTACTTC CASSQEGGAPYEQYF
TRBJ2-7 TRBV19 medium-sized TRBD1 TGTGCCAGTAGTGTGACAGGGGCCTACGAGCAGTACTTC CASSVTGAYEQYF
TRBJ2-3 TRBV7-2 medium-sized - TGTGCCAGCACCCTTAAAGTAACCAGCACAGATACGCAGTATTTT CASTLKVTSTDTQYF
TRBJ2-3 TRBV2 - - TGTGCCAGCGCCCGAACTCATGGTCTGAGCACAGATACGCAGTATTTT CASARTHGLSTDTQYF
TRBJ2-3 TRBV29-1 medium-sized - TGCAGCGTTGTTTGGGGTAATGATGGCACAGATACGCAGTATTTT CSVVWGNDGTDTQYF
TRBJ1-1 TRBV11-2 medium-sized TRBD1 TGTGCCAGCAGCTTAGGCCGGACAGGGAACACTGAAGCTTTCTTT CASSLGRTGNTEAFF
TRBJ2-1 TRBV12-5 medium-sized - TGTGCTAGTGGTCCCGGTTGGGGCCAGAACTCCTACAATGAGCAGTTCTTC CASGPGWGQNSYNEQFF
TRBJ2-3 TRBV5-6 medium-sized - TGTGCCAGCAACGCGGACATGAGCACAGATACGCAGTATTTT CASNADMSTDTQYF
TRBJ1-1 TRBV19 - - TGTGCCAGTAGTATAGGGAGGACTGAAGCTTTCTTT CASSIGRTEAFF
TRBJ2-2 TRBV24-1 medium-sized - TGTGCCACCAGTGGGTTCACCGGGGAGCTGTTTTTT CATSGFTGELFF
TRBJ2-3 TRBV2 medium-sized - TGTGCCAGCACCCTACCTAGCACAGATACGCAGTATTTT CASTLPSTDTQYF
TRBJ2-4 TRBV7-2 medium-sized - TGTGCCAGCAGCAACCGAGGTCGAAGTGGGTCCAAAAACATTCAGTACTTC CASSNRGRSGSKNIQYF